This T cell receptor (beta chain) emerged from a study of regulatory T cells in long-lasting Graves disease. This clonotype was detected many times. Regarding time point: newly diagnosed GD, antithyroid drugs for less than 3 months. Making the TCR library involved RNA that had been extracted from PBMCs. Investigators prepared the TCR beta libraries by applying iRepertoire HTBI primers and Arm-PCR of CDR3 regions. TCRdb re-called the multiplex PCR reads with MiXCR, one entry per CDR3 protein. The sample carries about 540,000 distinct CDR3 sequences, roughly 13% recorded once. The sample was also reused in another study, on T cells in Graves' hyperthyroidism and ophthalmopathy.

This sequence was found in a man in his thirties or forties with Graves disease. The sample in question was peripheral blood mononuclear cells (PBMCs), obtained at new diagnosis, from a patient treated with antithyroid drugs.

The CDR3 DNA follows: TGTGCCAGCTCAGGGCACTACGAGCAGTACTTC. It encodes CASSGHYEQYF. The chain couples TRBV6-1 to TRBJ2-7; possibly TRBD1 for D (5 bases). This CDR3 spans 11 amino acids. Germline CDR1 MNHNS, CDR2 SASEGT. The ends were cut back, 8 bases at V and 3 bases at J, with 8 bases in the middle.